The following is a T cell receptor (beta chain) sequence with its context. The germline gives CDR1 MNHNS, CDR2 SASEGT. Trimming shortened V by 1 base and J by 0 bases, and 7 bases separated the two germline ends. The CDR3 sequence is 14 residues long. Time point here: blood at routine non-recurrence follow-up after resection. Unsorted whole RNA of tumor, nontumor lung or frozen PBMC was sequenced. This specimen belongs to a study of spatial heterogeneity in lung cancer. Individual TCR cDNA molecules each bore their own unique molecular identifier. In TCRdb, the 5' RACE reads were re-called with MiXCR into one record per CDR3 protein. The repertoire includes some 120,000 distinct CDR3 sequences, 12% of them detected once, and 16% sits in the top ten.

This receptor was obtained from a male donor with early-stage non-small cell lung cancer. The material sequenced was PBMCs, taken at follow-up. The chain joins TRBV6-1 to TRBJ2-7; D unresolved. CDR3 nucleotide sequence: TGTGCCAGCAGTGAAGGGCCGAGCTCCTACGAGCAGTACTTC. This codes for CASSEGPSSYEQYF.